This entry concerns a single TCR beta chain. Antigen unknown. V gave up 8 bases and J gave up 4 bases; unmatched junction bases: 8. In germline, CDR1 is LNHNV, CDR2 YYDKDF (reference sequence). CDR3 size: 14 residues. Subsequent to a culture period of 10 to 11 days, CD4+ T cells were isolated. Two doses of either BNT162b2 or mRNA-1273 were given to each participant. This entry comes from a study of vaccination effects on CD4 cells after COVID-19. The table came from immunoSEQ multiplex PCR; TCRdb's copy has only in-frame clones and leaves some out. The sample consists of over 8,000 clones, about 76% of them appearing once.

The sequence was collected from a human donor who received a COVID-19 vaccine. The source material was CD4+ T cells from PBMCs cultured without peptide, sampled after COVID-19 vaccination. This sequence joins TRBV15 and TRBJ2-7, with 10 positions matching TRBD2. CDR3 coding DNA: TGTGCCACCGGAAGGGCTAGCGGGAGTTACGAGCAGTACTTC. As protein: CATGRASGSYEQYF.